The T cell receptor (beta chain) described here comes from a study of blood T cell repertoires in COVID-19. About the study: Acute and convalescent COVID-19 samples came from the United States, Italy and Spain. PBMCs, B-cell-depleted T cells, or T cells were the source of the cDNA or gDNA that made up the material.

How the authors handled the data: Using reference gene primer amplification, nucleated cell counts were estimated. The table came from immunoSEQ multiplex PCR; TCRdb's copy has only in-frame clones and leaves some out. Clone size and the V and J calls come from that table; the DNA yielded D and trimming. Of 130,000 to 150,000 clones listed, approximately 83% are singletons. CDR1 and CDR2 from the germline V gene are GTSNPN and SVGIG (reference sequence). The CDR3 covers 13 residues. Trimming shortened V by 0 bases and J by 3 bases, and 8 bases separated the two germline ends. Patients at the Seattle site were enrolled during active infection and followed longitudinally.

The TCR originated in a woman in her sixties with COVID-19, enrolled during active disease. The rearrangement joins TRBV30 to TRBJ1-1; D not resolved. Sequencing was done on a sample of peripheral blood. The CDR3 DNA reads TGTGCCTGGAGTGTAACGCGTGACACTGAAGCTTTCTTT. Translation: CAWSVTRDTEAFF.